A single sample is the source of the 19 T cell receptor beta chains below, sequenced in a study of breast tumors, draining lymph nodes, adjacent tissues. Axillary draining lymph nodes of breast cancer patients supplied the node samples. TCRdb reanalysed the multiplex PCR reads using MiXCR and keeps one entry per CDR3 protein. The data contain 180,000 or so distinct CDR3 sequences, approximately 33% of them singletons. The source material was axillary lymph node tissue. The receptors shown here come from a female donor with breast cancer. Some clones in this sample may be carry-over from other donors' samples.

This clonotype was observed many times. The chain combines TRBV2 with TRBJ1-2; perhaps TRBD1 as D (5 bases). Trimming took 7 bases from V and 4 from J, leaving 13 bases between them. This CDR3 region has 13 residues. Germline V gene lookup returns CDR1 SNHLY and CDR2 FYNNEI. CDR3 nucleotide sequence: TGTGCCAGCAATGGCAGGGTCGGCTATGGCTACACCTTC. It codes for CASNGRVGYGYTF.

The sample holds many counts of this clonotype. The CDR3 here is CASSLGALGAPQGAQYF. In nucleotides, the CDR3 is TGTGCCAGCAGCTTAGGGGCCCTGGGAGCGCCGCAGGGGGCCCAGTACTTC. The chain combines TRBV7-2 with TRBJ2-5, with 7 bases aligning to TRBD1. V lost 1 base and J lost 9; bases outside the gene matches: 17. CDR3 length equals 17 residues. Germline V lookup: CDR1 SGHTA, CDR2 FQGNSA.

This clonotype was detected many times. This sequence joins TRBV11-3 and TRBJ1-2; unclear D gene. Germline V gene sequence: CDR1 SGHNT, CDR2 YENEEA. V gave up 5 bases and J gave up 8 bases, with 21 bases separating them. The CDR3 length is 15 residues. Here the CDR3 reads CASSLRIRTPVGYTF. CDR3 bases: TGTGCCAGCAGCCTTAGAATACGGACGCCGGTCGGCTACACCTTC.

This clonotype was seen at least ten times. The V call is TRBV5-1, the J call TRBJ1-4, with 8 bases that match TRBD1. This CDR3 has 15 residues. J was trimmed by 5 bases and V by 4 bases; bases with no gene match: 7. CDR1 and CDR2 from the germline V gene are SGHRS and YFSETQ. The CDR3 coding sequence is TGCGCCAGCAGCCTCACAGGGGGTTCGAATGAAAAACTGTTTTTT. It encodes CASSLTGGSNEKLFF.

In nucleotides, the CDR3 is TGCAGCTTCAGGGGAGGCTATGAGCAGTTCTTC. Its protein is CSFRGGYEQFF. The rearrangement joins TRBV29-1 to TRBJ2-1; D is perhaps TRBD1 or TRBD2 (6 bases each). Germline values: CDR1 SQVTM, CDR2 ANQGSEA. The CDR3 sequence is 11 residues long. The ends were cut back, 8 bases at V and 8 bases at J, with 13 bases in the middle.

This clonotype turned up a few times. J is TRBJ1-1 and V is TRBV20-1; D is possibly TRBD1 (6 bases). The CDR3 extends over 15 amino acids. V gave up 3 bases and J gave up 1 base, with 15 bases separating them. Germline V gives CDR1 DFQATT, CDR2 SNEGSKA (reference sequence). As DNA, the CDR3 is TGCAGTGCTAGCTCCCCAGGGGAGGGGAACACTGAAGCTTTCTTT. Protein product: CSASSPGEGNTEAFF.

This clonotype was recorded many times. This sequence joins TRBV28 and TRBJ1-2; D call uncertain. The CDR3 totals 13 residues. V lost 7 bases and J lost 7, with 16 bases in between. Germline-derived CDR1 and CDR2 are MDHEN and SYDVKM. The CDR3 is CASTPGGVGGYTF. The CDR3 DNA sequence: TGTGCCAGCACCCCAGGTGGGGTGGGTGGCTACACCTTC.

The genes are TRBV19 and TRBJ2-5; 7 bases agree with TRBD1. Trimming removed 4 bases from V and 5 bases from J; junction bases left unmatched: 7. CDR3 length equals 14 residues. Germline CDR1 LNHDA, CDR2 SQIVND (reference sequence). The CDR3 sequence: CASSTTGARETQYF. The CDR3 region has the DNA TGTGCCAGTAGTACCACAGGGGCGAGGGAGACCCAGTACTTC.

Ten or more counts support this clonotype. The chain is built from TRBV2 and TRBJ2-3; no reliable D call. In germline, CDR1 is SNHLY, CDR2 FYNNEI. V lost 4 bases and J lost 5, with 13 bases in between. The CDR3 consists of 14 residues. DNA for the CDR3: TGTGCCAGCAGTGGGGCCAGTGTGGAAGATACGCAGTATTTT. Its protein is CASSGASVEDTQYF. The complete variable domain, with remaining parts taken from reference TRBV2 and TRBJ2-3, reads EPEVTQTPSHQVTQMGQEVILRCVPISNHLYFYWYRQILGQKVEFLVSFYNNEISEKSEIFDDQFSVERPDGSNFTLKIRSTKLEDSAMYFCASSGASVEDTQYFGPGTRLTVL.

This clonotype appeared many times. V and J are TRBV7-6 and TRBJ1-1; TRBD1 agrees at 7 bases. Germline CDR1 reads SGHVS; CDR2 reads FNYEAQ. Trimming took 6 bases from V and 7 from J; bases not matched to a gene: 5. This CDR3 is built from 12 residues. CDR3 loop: CASSQGGNEAFF. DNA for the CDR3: TGTGCCAGCAGTCAGGGGGGAAATGAAGCTTTCTTT.

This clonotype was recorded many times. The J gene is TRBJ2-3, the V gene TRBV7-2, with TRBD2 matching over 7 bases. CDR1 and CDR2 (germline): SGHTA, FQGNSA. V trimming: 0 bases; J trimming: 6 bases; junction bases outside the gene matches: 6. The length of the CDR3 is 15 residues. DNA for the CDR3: TGTGCCAGCAGCTTAGCGGGAGGGCCCCCGGATACGCAGTATTTT. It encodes CASSLAGGPPDTQYF.

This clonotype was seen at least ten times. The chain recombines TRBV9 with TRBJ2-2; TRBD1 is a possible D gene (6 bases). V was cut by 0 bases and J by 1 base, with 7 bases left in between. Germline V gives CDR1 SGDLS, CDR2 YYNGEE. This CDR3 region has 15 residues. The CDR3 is CASSVEGQNTGELFF. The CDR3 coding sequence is TGTGCCAGCAGCGTAGAGGGACAGAACACCGGGGAGCTGTTTTTT.

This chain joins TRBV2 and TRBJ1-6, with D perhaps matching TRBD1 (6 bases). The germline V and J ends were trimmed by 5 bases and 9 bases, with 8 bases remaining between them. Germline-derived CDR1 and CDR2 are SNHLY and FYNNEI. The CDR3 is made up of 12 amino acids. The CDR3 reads CASSTQGSPLHF. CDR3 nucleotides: TGTGCCAGCAGTACACAGGGTTCACCCCTCCACTTT.

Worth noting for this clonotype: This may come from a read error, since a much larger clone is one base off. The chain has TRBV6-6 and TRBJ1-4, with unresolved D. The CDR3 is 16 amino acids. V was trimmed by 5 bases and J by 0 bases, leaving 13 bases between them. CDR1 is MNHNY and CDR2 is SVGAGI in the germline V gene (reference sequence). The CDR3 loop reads CASSHVDVATNEKLFF. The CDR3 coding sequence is TGTGCCAGCAGTCACGTGGACGTCGCAACTAATGAAAAACTGTTTTTT.

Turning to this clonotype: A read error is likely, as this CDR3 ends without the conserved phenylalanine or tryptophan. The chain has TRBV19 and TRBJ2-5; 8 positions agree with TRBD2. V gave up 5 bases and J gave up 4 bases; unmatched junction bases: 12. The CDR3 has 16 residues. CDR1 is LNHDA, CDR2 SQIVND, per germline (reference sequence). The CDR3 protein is CASSVTSGTSRETQYS. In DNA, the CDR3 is TGTGCCAGTAGTGTAACCTCCGGGACTAGTAGAGAGACCCAGTACTCC.

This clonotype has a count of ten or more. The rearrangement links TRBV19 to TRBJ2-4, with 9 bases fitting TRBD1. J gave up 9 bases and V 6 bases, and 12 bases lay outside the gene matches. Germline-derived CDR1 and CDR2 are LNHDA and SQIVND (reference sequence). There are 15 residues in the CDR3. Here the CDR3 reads CASSRKGTGSGIQYF. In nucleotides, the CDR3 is TGTGCCAGTAGCAGAAAAGGGACAGGGAGCGGCATTCAGTACTTC.

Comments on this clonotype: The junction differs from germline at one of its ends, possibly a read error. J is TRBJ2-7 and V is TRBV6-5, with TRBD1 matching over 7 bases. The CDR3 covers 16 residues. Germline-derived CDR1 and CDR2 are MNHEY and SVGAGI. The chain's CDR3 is CASSHSKGQGAYEQYF. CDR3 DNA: TGTGCCAGCAGTCACTCGAAGGGGCAGGGGGCCTACGAGCAGTACTTC.

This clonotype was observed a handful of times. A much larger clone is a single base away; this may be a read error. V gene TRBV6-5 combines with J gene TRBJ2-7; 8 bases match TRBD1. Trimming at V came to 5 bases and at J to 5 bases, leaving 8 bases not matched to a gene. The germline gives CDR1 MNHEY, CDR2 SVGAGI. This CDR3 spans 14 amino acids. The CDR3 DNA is TGTGCCAGCAGTCACAGCGACAGGGGCCACGAGCAGTACTTC. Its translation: CASSHSDRGHEQYF.

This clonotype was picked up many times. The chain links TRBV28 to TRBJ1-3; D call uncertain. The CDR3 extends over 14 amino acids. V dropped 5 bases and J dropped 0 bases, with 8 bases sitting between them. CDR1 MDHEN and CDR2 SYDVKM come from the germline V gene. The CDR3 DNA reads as TGTGCCAGCAGTGTTACAGCCTCTGGAAACACCATATATTTT. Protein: CASSVTASGNTIYF. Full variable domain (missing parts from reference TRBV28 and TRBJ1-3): DVKVTQSSRYLVKRTGEKVFLECVQDMDHENMFWYRQDPGLGLRLIYFSYDVKMKEKGDIPEGYSVSREKKERFSLILESASTNQTSMYLCASSVTASGNTIYFGEGSWLTVV.